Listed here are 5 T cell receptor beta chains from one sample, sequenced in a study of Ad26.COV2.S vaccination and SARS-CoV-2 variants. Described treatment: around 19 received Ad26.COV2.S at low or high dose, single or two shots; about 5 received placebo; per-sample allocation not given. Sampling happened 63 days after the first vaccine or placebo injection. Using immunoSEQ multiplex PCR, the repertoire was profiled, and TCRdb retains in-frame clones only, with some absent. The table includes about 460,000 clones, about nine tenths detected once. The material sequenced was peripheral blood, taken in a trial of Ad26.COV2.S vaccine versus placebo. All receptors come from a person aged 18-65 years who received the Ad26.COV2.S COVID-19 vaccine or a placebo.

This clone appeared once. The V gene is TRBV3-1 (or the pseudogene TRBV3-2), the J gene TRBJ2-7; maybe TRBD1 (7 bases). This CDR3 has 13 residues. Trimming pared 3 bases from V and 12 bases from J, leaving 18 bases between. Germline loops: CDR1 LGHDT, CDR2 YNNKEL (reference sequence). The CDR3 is CASSHNRGDSRYF. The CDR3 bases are TGTGCCAGCAGCCACAATAGGGGGGACAGTAGGTACTTC.

The CDR3 region is CAWNPLGVLAGGSTDTQYF. The CDR3 bases are TGTGCCTGGAACCCTCTAGGTGTCCTAGCGGGGGGGAGCACAGATACGCAGTATTTT. The J gene is TRBJ2-3, the V gene TRBV30; TRBD2 agrees at 12 bases. The germline V gene encodes CDR1 GTSNPN and CDR2 SVGIG (reference sequence). The CDR3 runs 19 residues. Trimming at V came to 4 bases and at J to 0 bases, leaving 14 bases not matched to a gene. The full variable domain, its missing parts supplied by reference TRBV30 and TRBJ2-3, is SQTIHQWPATLVQPVGSPLSLECTVEGTSNPNLYWYRQAAGRGLQLLFYSVGIGQISSEVPQNLSASRPQDRQFILSSKKLLLSDSGFYLCAWNPLGVLAGGSTDTQYFGPGTRLTVL.

CDR3 amino acids: CASREDEYNEQFF. The CDR3 DNA reads as TGTGCCAGTAGGGAGGACGAATACAATGAGCAGTTCTTC. This chain uses TRBV19 with TRBJ2-1; perhaps TRBD2 as D (5 bases). This CDR3 is built from 13 residues. CDR1 is LNHDA and CDR2 is SQIVND in the germline V gene (reference sequence). V shed 6 bases and J shed 4 bases, with 10 bases lying between them.

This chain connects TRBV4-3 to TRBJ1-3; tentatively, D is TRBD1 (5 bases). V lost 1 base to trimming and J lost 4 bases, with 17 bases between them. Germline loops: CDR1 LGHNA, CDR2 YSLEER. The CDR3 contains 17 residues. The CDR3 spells CASSQGAGDGDGNTIYF. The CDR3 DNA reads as TGCGCCAGCAGCCAAGGGGCGGGGGATGGTGACGGAAACACCATATATTTT.

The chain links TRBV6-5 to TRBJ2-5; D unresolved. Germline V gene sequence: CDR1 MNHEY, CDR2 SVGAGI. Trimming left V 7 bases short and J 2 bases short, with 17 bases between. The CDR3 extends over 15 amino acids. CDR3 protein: CASTLAALRQETQYF. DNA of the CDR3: TGTGCCAGCACTTTGGCGGCACTACGGCAAGAGACCCAGTACTTC.